The TCR beta chain described here comes from a study of type 1 regulatory T cells. Per the germline V gene, CDR1 is SQVTM and CDR2 is ANQGSEA. The CDR3 is 13 residues long. After removal of 4 bases from V and 6 bases from J, the junction contained 7 bases not matched to a gene. As concerns this clonotype: The antigen is not known.

TCRdb re-derived calls from the reads in MiXCR, one entry per CDR3 protein. Found here are approximately 42,000 distinct CDR3 sequences, 9% to 15% of them singletons; the top ten hold 8%. Specimen: cultured non-Tr1 T cells, either the whole culture or a sorted T cell fraction (not recorded which). The clonotype originates from a human donor in good health. The chain employs TRBV29-1 and TRBJ1-2; TRBD1 matches at 8 bases. The CDR3 region has the DNA TGCAGCGTTGCAAGAGGGACAGGCAATGGCTACACCTTC. It codes for CSVARGTGNGYTF. The complete variable domain, with remaining parts taken from reference TRBV29-1 and TRBJ1-2, reads SAVISQKPSRDICQRGTSLTIQCQVDSQVTMMFWYRQQPGQSLTLIATANQGSEATYESGFVIDKFPISRPNLTFSTLTVSNMSPEDSSIYLCSVARGTGNGYTFGSGTRLTVV.